This TCR beta chain emerged from a study of T-cell reconstitution after alpha-beta-depleted transplantation in children. A library of TCRbeta sequences, prepared with unique molecular identifiers, was generated. TCRdb reprocessed the PCR reads with MiXCR, giving one entry per CDR3 protein. The sample holds a few hundred thousand distinct CDR3 sequences, around 9.6% seen once. V gave up 7 bases and J gave up 8 bases; unmatched junction bases: 10. CDR1 LNHDA and CDR2 SQIVND come from the germline V gene (reference sequence). The CDR3 is 13 amino acids. The sample consisted of PBMCs from the stem cell graft donor, taken from the stem cell graft. This TCR derives from a human donor who donated a stem cell graft to a child with acute lymphoblastic leukemia. V usage is TRBV19 and J usage is TRBJ1-2; 7 nucleotides match TRBD1. CDR3 nucleotide sequence: TGTGCCAGTACCGAACAGGGGATAGGCGGCTACACCTTC. This codes for CASTEQGIGGYTF.